Reported below is one T cell receptor (beta chain). This clone was counted between two and nine times. Its antigen is still unknown. The sample holds no much larger clone one base away, and base qualities are not on file. Lesional scalp punch biopsies and peripheral blood were collected from alopecia areata patients. PBMCs were isolated by density centrifugation and stained for CD3, CD4 and CD8, after which CD4+ and CD8+ T cells were sorted on a FACSAria. Alopecia areata patients who were not treated were recruited through a multicenter biomarker study. In roughly 5 patients from the biomarker study, the blood CD8+ T cells went through an additional sort into NKG2D-low and NKG2D-high fractions. The record originates from a study of CD8+ T cells in alopecia areata (dated by TCRdb to about 2018). General notes on the study: High-throughput TCRbeta sequencing was used to examine T cell clonal expansion in alopecia areata in both the C3H/HeJ mouse model and human patients. Scalp clonality was compared across normal scalp (n=4), patchy alopecia areata scalp (n=8), and alopecia totalis/universalis scalp (n=8). Human TCRbeta sequencing covered scalp tissue and sorted CD4+ and CD8+ peripheral blood T cells from patchy and totalis/universalis alopecia areata patients and healthy controls. RNA came from the PAXgene miRNA kit for fixed scalp, the miRNeasy kit for PBMCs, and the RNeasy kit for mouse skin. TCRbeta CDR3 regions were amplified by immunoSEQ multiplex PCR with 35 Vbeta forward and 13 Jbeta reverse primers.

The germline V gene gives CDR1 as SQVTM and CDR2 as ANQGSEA. V lost 6 bases and J lost 0 bases; the stretch between them is 8 bases long. Reading from cysteine to phenylalanine, the CDR3 counts 12 amino acids. Only the CDR3 DNA stays, 36 bases, in frame from base 1. Library preparation employed the immunoSEQ multiplex PCR assay. RNA was extracted from all samples and reverse transcribed into cDNA as template for TCR sequencing. SuperScript III was used to make first-strand cDNA, primed with a 2:1 mix of oligo-dT and random hexamers. A synthetic immune receptor repertoire was used to assess amplification bias, and residual bias was removed computationally. The authors processed their data as follows. Raw reads were preprocessed to remove errors, and CDR3 was defined by IMGT conventions from the conserved cysteine to phenylalanine. Clonality was computed by normalizing Shannon entropy by log2 of the number of productive unique TCRs and subtracting the result from 1. CD4 or CD8 identity of scalp clones was inferred by cross-referencing scalp TCRbeta sequences with sorted blood CD4 and CD8 repertoires. What TCRdb holds here is the immuneACCESS table cut down to in-frame rearrangements. Part of the clones is not present; checked against another copy, under half of the missing clones reflect an unresolved V gene, and the others are unexplained. D and trimming were read from the DNA, whereas the V and J calls and clone size are those reported in that table. The sample contains around 120,000 clones, approximately 47% of them found a single time. Of the sample, roughly 10% falls within the top ten clones.

The research as a whole found: Unlike mouse skin, where gammadelta T cells dominate, normal human skin contains resident alphabeta T cells that get sequenced too, which complicates analysis of the scalp TCR repertoire. Compared with mice, TCR sequences shared between patients were less clear, possibly partly because of HLA diversity across the patient population. Higher clonality and more expanded CD8+ clones were observed in lesional scalp than in normal scalp, particularly in alopecia totalis/universalis, a finding suggestive of antigenic drive.

Recombination linked TRBV29-1 to TRBJ1-1; possibly the D gene is TRBD1, per 5 matching bases. Sequenced input: NKG2D-low CD8+ T cells sorted from blood. The sample's cell subset or site label, decoded: sorted CD8+ NKG2D-low blood T cells. The receptor was derived from a human donor with alopecia areata. The CDR3 region has the sequence CSVMTVNTEAFF. The DNA reads as follows: TGCAGCGTGATGACAGTGAACACTGAAGCTTTCTTT.